These 10 T cell receptor beta chains were all obtained from the same sample, sequenced in a study of blood T cell repertoires in COVID-19. Method: immunoSEQ multiplex PCR; TCRdb's copy keeps in-frame clones and lacks some. This table has about 67,000 clones, 87% appearing once. Input material: peripheral blood. These receptors were taken from a man aged 45-60 years with active COVID-19.

The chain employs TRBV5-1 and TRBJ1-1; 8 bases are shared with TRBD1. Germline lookup yields CDR1 SGHRS and CDR2 YFSETQ. The CDR3 consists of 14 residues. V dropped 7 bases and J dropped 5; count of bases not matched to a gene: 10. The CDR3 nucleotides are TGCGCCAGCGGTGGACAGGGAGAGGGGACTGAAGCTTTCTTT. Protein sequence: CASGGQGEGTEAFF. The full variable domain, completed using reference TRBV5-1 and TRBJ1-1, is KAGVTQTPRYLIKTRGQQVTLSCSPISGHRSVSWYQQTPGQGLQFLFEYFSETQRNKGNFPGRFSGRQFSNSRSEMNVSTLELGDSALYLCASGGQGEGTEAFFGQGTRLTVV.

V gene TRBV7-2 combines with J gene TRBJ2-7, with 8 positions matching TRBD2. Per the germline V gene, CDR1 is SGHTA and CDR2 is FQGNSA. The CDR3 is made up of 15 amino acids. V was clipped by 4 bases and J by 0 bases; unmatched bases: 5. The CDR3 DNA follows: TGTGCCAGCAGCTCAATAGCGGGGCCCTCCTACGAGCAGTACTTC. Amino acids: CASSSIAGPSYEQYF.

The chain combines TRBV7-9 with TRBJ1-1; D is unresolved. This CDR3 has 14 residues. Germline lookup yields CDR1 SEHNR and CDR2 FQNEAQ (reference sequence). The V gene lost 5 bases and the J gene lost 4 bases, with 14 bases spanning the gap. The CDR3 spells CASSASWASTEAFF. Here the CDR3 DNA reads TGTGCCAGCAGCGCCTCCTGGGCCAGCACTGAAGCTTTCTTT.

The chain joins TRBV4-1 to TRBJ2-1; no clear D gene. CDR1 is MGHRA and CDR2 is YSYEKL in the germline V gene. V shed 2 bases and J shed 0 bases, with 8 bases lying between them. The CDR3 length is 15 residues. CDR3 DNA sequence: TGCGCCAGCAGCCAAATGCAGGCCTCCTACAATGAGCAGTTCTTC. The encoded protein is CASSQMQASYNEQFF.

The V and J genes are TRBV2 and TRBJ2-7; 9 bases agree with TRBD1. Unmatched junction bases numbered 13, after V lost 8 bases and J lost 2 bases. Germline V gene data show CDR1 as SNHLY and CDR2 as FYNNEI. This CDR3 is built from 16 residues. Here the CDR3 DNA reads TGTGCCAGCTTCCCGGGACAGGGATTGGGGCCCTACGAGCAGTACTTC. It translates to CASFPGQGLGPYEQYF. The full variable domain, rest sourced from reference TRBV2 and TRBJ2-7, is EPEVTQTPSHQVTQMGQEVILRCVPISNHLYFYWYRQILGQKVEFLVSFYNNEISEKSEIFDDQFSVERPDGSNFTLKIRSTKLEDSAMYFCASFPGQGLGPYEQYFGPGTRLTVT.

This chain links TRBV3-1 (or the pseudogene TRBV3-2) with TRBJ2-7; D gene unclear. The CDR3 loop spans 16 amino acids. V gave up 0 bases and J gave up 0 bases, with 12 bases separating them. CDR1 is LGHDT and CDR2 is YNNKEL in the germline V gene (reference sequence). CDR3 bases: TGTGCCAGCAGCCAAGACCGTGGGCGTAACTCCTACGAGCAGTACTTC. This encodes CASSQDRGRNSYEQYF.

V gene TRBV5-1 combines with J gene TRBJ1-3, with D uncertain. Germline CDR1 is SGHRS and CDR2 is YFSETQ. This CDR3 has 13 amino acids. The V gene lost 0 bases and the J gene lost 5 bases, with 6 bases spanning the gap. CDR3 in amino acids: CASSLGHRNTIYF. The CDR3 nucleotides are TGCGCCAGCAGCTTGGGACACAGAAACACCATATATTTT.

V and J are TRBV5-1 and TRBJ2-5, with TRBD2 matching 11 bases. Per the germline V gene, CDR1 is SGHRS and CDR2 is YFSETQ. The CDR3 consists of 16 residues. V shed 3 bases, J shed 2 bases, and the junction held 6 bases outside the gene matches. CDR3 loop: CASSSLAGGPQETQYF. As DNA, the CDR3 is TGCGCCAGCAGCTCGCTAGCGGGAGGACCACAAGAGACCCAGTACTTC.

The chain joins TRBV25-1 to TRBJ1-1; D is uncertain. CDR1 and CDR2 from the germline V gene are MGHDK and SYGVNS. CDR3 length equals 11 residues. V dropped 8 bases and J dropped 2 bases, with 6 bases sitting between them. CDR3 in DNA: TGTGCCAGCGGGCAAAACACTGAAGCTTTCTTT. Translation: CASGQNTEAFF.

The chain joins TRBV29-1 to TRBJ2-5; 7 bases line up with TRBD2. Germline CDR1 is SQVTM and CDR2 is ANQGSEA. CDR3 length equals 14 residues. The J segment lost 5 bases and the V segment lost 4 bases, leaving 10 bases of the junction unmatched. CDR3 sequence (DNA): TGCAGCGTTGCCCCCTCGGGACTAAGGGAGACCCAGTACTTC. This encodes CSVAPSGLRETQYF.